These 32 T cell receptor beta chains share one sample of origin, sequenced in a study of glioma-infiltrating T cells. The iRepertoire nested amplicon-rescue multiplex PCR amplified TCR alpha and beta CDR3s from RNA. Each CDR3 protein is one row after TCRdb ran MiXCR on the multiplex PCR reads. The top ten hold approximately 42% of the sample, which has some 16,000 distinct CDR3 sequences, about 62% seen once. Sequencing was done on a sample of glioma tissue, nonneoplastic brain tissue, or PBMCs (not recorded which). These TCRs come from a human donor with low-grade glioma or glioblastoma, undergoing nonglioma brain surgery, or in good health (not recorded which).

By sample fraction, this clonotype is medium-sized (0.01 to 0.1%). The V and J genes are TRBV6-1 and TRBJ2-7, with 7 bases lining up with TRBD1. The V segment lost 6 bases and the J segment 3 bases; nucleotides outside the gene matches: 2. The CDR3 loop spans 12 amino acids. Germline lookup yields CDR1 MNHNS and CDR2 SASEGT. CDR3 nucleotides: TGTGCCAGCAGGGACAGGCACTACGAGCAGTACTTC. It yields the protein CASRDRHYEQYF.

The chain has TRBV27 and TRBJ2-3; D gene uncertain. Germline V gene lookup returns CDR1 MNHEY and CDR2 SMNVEV (reference sequence). The V and J ends lost 3 bases and 2 bases respectively, with 9 bases between them. The CDR3 has 14 residues. Here the CDR3 DNA reads TGTGCCAGCAGTTTTCGCCCTTACACAGATACGCAGTATTTT. This encodes CASSFRPYTDTQYF.

V and J are TRBV6-6 and TRBJ1-5; D is perhaps TRBD1 (5 bases). V lost 1 base, J lost 1 base, and 8 bases lay in between. The CDR3 runs 15 residues. Germline V gives CDR1 MNHNY, CDR2 SVGAGI (reference sequence). CDR3 sequence (DNA): TGTGCCAGCAGTTACTTCGGGGGGAGCAATCAGCCCCAGCATTTT. This encodes CASSYFGGSNQPQHF.

This clonotype turned up a few times. The rearrangement links TRBV28 to TRBJ1-2; D not certain. The V gene's germline CDR1 is MDHEN and CDR2 SYDVKM. This CDR3 is built from 14 residues. Trimming shortened V by 3 bases and J by 4 bases, and 12 bases separated the two germline ends. CDR3 protein: CASSFAFEGYGYTF. DNA for the CDR3: TGTGCCAGCAGTTTTGCCTTCGAAGGCTATGGCTACACCTTC.

The V gene is TRBV20-1, the J gene TRBJ2-1; D might be TRBD2 (5 bases). The V and J ends lost 6 bases and 0 bases respectively, with 6 bases between them. The CDR3 has 12 amino acids. CDR1 is DFQATT and CDR2 is SNEGSKA in the germline V gene (reference sequence). CDR3 nucleotides: TGCAGTGCAAGCGGCTCCTACAATGAGCAGTTCTTC. Its protein is CSASGSYNEQFF.

The chain joins TRBV5-1 to TRBJ1-1; possible D gene TRBD1, 5 bases. Trimming pared 5 bases from V and 0 bases from J, leaving 14 bases between. The CDR3 loop spans 15 amino acids. The germline V gene has CDR1 SGHRS and CDR2 YFSETQ. The CDR3 bases are TGCGCCAGCAGACCCAAACAGGTGTTGAACACTGAAGCTTTCTTT. This translates into CASRPKQVLNTEAFF. Full variable domain (rest looked up from reference TRBV5-1 and TRBJ1-1): KAGVTQTPRYLIKTRGQQVTLSCSPISGHRSVSWYQQTPGQGLQFLFEYFSETQRNKGNFPGRFSGRQFSNSRSEMNVSTLELGDSALYLCASRPKQVLNTEAFFGQGTRLTVV.

In this sample, this clonotype turned up once. This rearrangement joins TRBV7-2 to TRBJ2-3; the D is unclear. Germline V CDR1 and CDR2: SGHTA, FQGNSA. Trimming cost V 4 bases and J 0 bases, with 8 bases left between them. The CDR3 is 14 residues long. CDR3 residues: CASSYRASTDTQYF. CDR3 DNA sequence: TGTGCCAGCAGCTACAGAGCTAGCACAGATACGCAGTATTTT.

The CDR3 region is CASSLRDLAYNEQFF. In DNA form, the CDR3 reads TGTGCCAGCAGTTTACGGGACTTAGCCTACAATGAGCAGTTCTTC. V gene TRBV27 combines with J gene TRBJ2-1; D is perhaps TRBD2 (6 bases). Per germline, CDR1 MNHEY and CDR2 SMNVEV (reference sequence). The CDR3 is 15 amino acids. V was shortened by 2 bases and J by 2 bases, with 10 bases between the two germline ends.

This clonotype was observed at least ten times. The V and J genes are TRBV12-3 or TRBV12-4 and TRBJ2-3; weak D call: TRBD1 (5 bases). The CDR3 covers 15 residues. Trimming cost V 5 bases and J 0 bases, with 12 bases left between them. Here the CDR3 DNA reads TGTGCCAGCAGTCCGCGGACAAGGAGCACAGATACGCAGTATTTT. This translates into CASSPRTRSTDTQYF.

The CDR3: CASSPGLALEQYF. Here the CDR3 DNA reads TGTGCCAGCAGTCCAGGACTAGCTCTCGAGCAGTACTTC. The V and J genes are TRBV7-2 and TRBJ2-7, with 8 bases identical to TRBD2. The V gene end was trimmed by 6 bases and the J gene end by 6 bases; junction bases not matched to a gene: 7. Germline V gene lookup returns CDR1 SGHTA and CDR2 FQGNSA. The CDR3 length is 13 residues.

In regard to this clonotype: Given a much more abundant clone one base away, this may be a read error. The chain carries TRBV12-3 or TRBV12-4 and TRBJ1-2, with D possibly TRBD1 on 5 matching bases. Trimming took off 5 bases at V and 0 bases at J, with 13 bases between the two ends. The CDR3 sequence is 15 residues long. The CDR3 protein is CASSPTRGTNYGYTF. Written as DNA, the CDR3 is TGTGCCAGCAGTCCGACAAGGGGCACTAACTATGGCTACACCTTC.

The CDR3 loop reads CASSLVRTGTEAFF. DNA of the CDR3: TGTGCCAGCAGCTTAGTAAGGACAGGGACTGAAGCTTTCTTT. This chain joins TRBV7-2 and TRBJ1-1; 8 bases align to TRBD1. CDR1 SGHTA and CDR2 FQGNSA come from the germline V gene. The CDR3 spans 14 residues. The V gene end was trimmed by 1 base and the J gene end by 5 bases; junction bases not matched to a gene: 3.

The CDR3 loop is CASSDGGVYGYTF. The CDR3 DNA reads as TGTGCCAGCAGCGACGGGGGGGTCTATGGCTACACCTTC. This chain joins TRBV25-1 and TRBJ1-2; D perhaps matches TRBD1 (5 bases). Germline V gives CDR1 MGHDK, CDR2 SYGVNS. The V gene lost 6 bases and the J gene lost 4 bases, with 12 bases spanning the gap. This CDR3 is 13 amino acids long.

This chain links TRBV20-1 with TRBJ2-5, with D uncertain. Germline CDR1 reads DFQATT; CDR2 reads SNEGSKA (reference sequence). V lost 7 bases and J 6 bases, leaving 15 bases between the germline ends. The CDR3 consists of 12 residues. Here the CDR3 reads CSVPTGGQTQYF. Here the CDR3 DNA reads TGCAGTGTACCGACGGGCGGTCAGACCCAGTACTTC.

This chain joins TRBV6-5 and TRBJ2-3, with D possibly being TRBD2 (6 bases). CDR3 size: 16 residues. V was shortened by 0 bases and J by 1 base, with 11 bases between the two germline ends. CDR1 and CDR2 (germline): MNHEY, SVGAGI. The CDR3 DNA reads TGTGCCAGCAGTTACTCGCGGGGAGGAGGCACAGATACGCAGTATTTT. As protein: CASSYSRGGGTDTQYF.

This clonotype was picked up many times. V and J are TRBV24-1 and TRBJ2-1; 12 bases match TRBD2. CDR1 and CDR2 (germline): KGHDR, SFDVKD. Trimming cost V 0 bases and J 10 bases; bases outside gene matches: 9. The CDR3 length is 17 residues. The CDR3 bases are TGTGCCACCAGTGATTTGGGCACTAGCGGGAGGCCAAGAGAGCAGTTCTTC. Its protein is CATSDLGTSGRPREQFF.

The gene calls are TRBV6-1 and TRBJ1-5, with D unclear. CDR3 length: 15 amino acids. The ends were cut back, 6 bases at V and 3 bases at J, with 15 bases in the middle. The germline V gene encodes CDR1 MNHNS and CDR2 SASEGT. The CDR3, as DNA: TGTGCCAGCAGGAACCAATCGCGGGTCAATCAGCCCCAGCATTTT. This encodes CASRNQSRVNQPQHF.

The rearrangement uses TRBV20-1 and TRBJ1-2; no firm D call. This CDR3 spans 12 amino acids. Trimming shortened V by 3 bases and J by 2 bases, and 7 bases separated the two germline ends. Germline V gene lookup returns CDR1 DFQATT and CDR2 SNEGSKA (reference sequence). CDR3 protein: CSASGDNYGYTF. The CDR3 DNA reads TGCAGTGCTAGTGGAGACAACTATGGCTACACCTTC.

The rearrangement joins TRBV6-5 to TRBJ2-3; 7 nucleotides align to TRBD1. CDR3 length equals 16 residues. The germline CDR1 and CDR2 sequences are MNHEY and SVGAGI. The V gene end was trimmed by 4 bases and the J gene end by 2 bases; junction bases not matched to a gene: 9. The CDR3 protein is CASSLGHRGPTDTQYF. CDR3 nucleotide sequence: TGTGCCAGCAGTTTGGGTCACAGGGGACCCACAGATACGCAGTATTTT.

The rearrangement links TRBV20-1 to TRBJ2-5, with 7 bases matching TRBD1. V shed 0 bases, J shed 2 bases, and the junction held 6 bases outside the gene matches. Germline CDR1 DFQATT, CDR2 SNEGSKA (reference sequence). This CDR3 contains 15 residues. This CDR3 reads CSARDPGTAQETQYF. DNA for the CDR3: TGCAGTGCTAGAGATCCCGGGACAGCACAAGAGACCCAGTACTTC.

V gene TRBV6-2 or TRBV6-3 combines with J gene TRBJ1-1; possibly TRBD1 for D (6 bases). The CDR3 consists of 14 residues. CDR1 and CDR2 (germline): MNHEY, SVGEGT. V shed 0 bases and J shed 11 bases, with 16 bases lying between them. The CDR3 nucleotides are TGTGCCAGCAGTTACTCGAATGCAGGGGATTGGGCTTTCTTT. This encodes CASSYSNAGDWAFF.

The V and J genes are TRBV7-8 and TRBJ2-1; 9 nucleotides line up with TRBD2. Germline V gene lookup returns CDR1 SGHVS and CDR2 FQNEAQ. The V segment lost 4 bases and the J segment 4 bases; nucleotides outside the gene matches: 8. This CDR3 is built from 16 residues. The CDR3 is CASSWALAGIYNEQFF. The CDR3, as DNA: TGTGCCAGCAGCTGGGCGCTAGCGGGGATATACAATGAGCAGTTCTTC.

This clonotype was observed a handful of times. The rearrangement uses TRBV6-6 and TRBJ2-1, with D possibly TRBD1 on 5 matching bases. V was pared by 0 bases and J by 2 bases, with 11 bases between. Looked up from germline, CDR1 is MNHNY and CDR2 is SVGAGI (reference sequence). The CDR3 is 16 amino acids. CDR3 region: CASSYSFRVAYNEQFF. Here the CDR3 DNA reads TGTGCCAGCAGTTACTCCTTCAGGGTAGCCTACAATGAGCAGTTCTTC.

V and J are TRBV6-1 and TRBJ2-1, with TRBD1 matching 9 bases. V lost 5 bases and J lost 4; bases outside the gene matches: 6. The CDR3 extends over 15 amino acids. CDR1 is MNHNS, CDR2 SASEGT, per germline. The CDR3 is CASSSDRGNYNEQFF. The DNA of the CDR3 is TGTGCCAGCAGTTCTGACAGGGGGAATTACAATGAGCAGTTCTTC.

The V gene is TRBV20-1, the J gene TRBJ1-1; no firm D call. In germline, CDR1 is DFQATT, CDR2 SNEGSKA (reference sequence). The CDR3 has 10 residues. The V end lost 3 bases, the J end lost 5 bases, and 4 bases lay between the germline ends. The CDR3 nucleotides read TGCAGTGCTAGTCGGACTGAAGCTTTCTTT. Translation gives CSASRTEAFF.

Notes on this clonotype: Sequence at one end of the junction differs from germline and may be a read error. The chain joins TRBV4-3 to TRBJ2-1; the D gene is possibly TRBD1 (5 bases). Germline lookup yields CDR1 LGHNA and CDR2 YSLEER. The CDR3 has 14 amino acids. CDR3 protein: CTSSQEAGRNEQFF. CDR3 in DNA: TGCACCAGCAGCCAAGAGGCAGGGCGGAATGAGCAGTTCTTC.

The rearrangement joins TRBV20-1 to TRBJ1-5; D is unclear. Germline loops: CDR1 DFQATT, CDR2 SNEGSKA (reference sequence). The V gene lost 2 bases and the J gene lost 6 bases, with 17 bases spanning the gap. The CDR3 contains 15 residues. This CDR3 reads CSARSRGFGGQPQHF. Written as DNA, the CDR3 is TGCAGTGCTAGAAGTCGGGGATTCGGTGGTCAGCCCCAGCATTTT.

The J gene is TRBJ2-1, the V gene TRBV7-9; D tentatively reads TRBD1 or TRBD2 (6 bases each). This CDR3 is built from 17 residues. Trimming shortened V by 1 base and J by 5 bases, and 18 bases separated the two germline ends. CDR1 is SEHNR and CDR2 is FQNEAQ in the germline V gene (reference sequence). The CDR3 DNA reads as TGTGCCAGCAGCTTAGGACCCCGGGGGCGGACCCACAATGAGCAGTTCTTC. Its translation: CASSLGPRGRTHNEQFF. The whole variable domain, remainder taken from reference TRBV7-9 and TRBJ2-1, is DTGVSQNPRHKITKRGQNVTFRCDPISEHNRLYWYRQTLGQGPEFLTYFQNEAQLEKSRLLSDRFSAERPKGSFSTLEIQRTEQGDSAMYLCASSLGPRGRTHNEQFFGPGTRLTVL.

The V and J genes are TRBV20-1 and TRBJ2-3; D is possibly TRBD2 (7 bases). The CDR3 spans 14 residues. V gave up 3 bases and J gave up 2 bases, with 12 bases separating them. Germline V CDR1 and CDR2: DFQATT, SNEGSKA (reference sequence). The CDR3 here is CSASAGATTDTQYF. CDR3 sequence (DNA): TGCAGTGCTAGCGCGGGGGCGACCACAGATACGCAGTATTTT.

Sample share makes this clonotype medium-sized. The V and J genes are TRBV7-2 and TRBJ2-3; the match to TRBD2 covers 12 bases. With 8 bases clipped from V and 0 bases from J, the junction kept 0 bases outside the gene matches. This CDR3 spans 14 amino acids. Germline loops: CDR1 SGHTA, CDR2 FQGNSA. CDR3 bases: TGTGCCAGCGGACTAGCGGGAAGCACAGATACGCAGTATTTT. As protein: CASGLAGSTDTQYF.

J is TRBJ1-1 and V is TRBV6-2 or TRBV6-3, with 9 bases fitting TRBD1. CDR3 length equals 16 residues. CDR1 and CDR2 from the germline V gene are MNHEY and SVGEGT. Trimming cost V 4 bases and J 0 bases; bases outside gene matches: 6. This chain's CDR3 is CASSWDRDSMNTEAFF. CDR3 DNA: TGTGCCAGCAGTTGGGACAGGGACTCCATGAACACTGAAGCTTTCTTT.

At least ten counts were recorded for this clonotype. The chain is built from TRBV5-4 and TRBJ2-3, with D possibly called TRBD1 or TRBD2 (5 bases each). From germline, CDR1 is SGHNT and CDR2 YYREEE (reference sequence). The length of the CDR3 is 14 residues. V lost 4 bases and J 5 bases, leaving 14 bases between the germline ends. CDR3 DNA: TGTGCCAGCAGCCCCGGACGAGGGGAAGATACGCAGTATTTT. Translated: CASSPGRGEDTQYF.